Reported below is one TCR beta chain. The target antigen is unknown. CDR1 is SGHNT and CDR2 is YYREEE in the germline V gene (reference sequence). The CDR3 extends over 15 amino acids. V lost 2 bases and J 2 bases, leaving 13 bases between the germline ends. The data are from a study of beta chain features in type 1 diabetes. Study-wide points: Among patients, naive, central memory and Treg TCRB repertoires appeared more similar than among healthy donors.

Every bit of the isolated RNA underwent reverse transcription, so sequencing read expressed TCRB transcripts. Data came from immunoSEQ multiplex PCR; TCRdb stores just in-frame clones and leaves some out. The profile covers 970,000 or so clones, with roughly 17% appearing a single time and about 0.025% taken by the ten largest. The source of this sequence is a woman under 30 in good health. The chain carries TRBV5-4 and TRBJ1-2, with D perhaps TRBD1 (6 bases). The source material was naive CD4+ T cells from blood. The CDR3 protein is CASSFAPGTNYGYTF. CDR3 nucleotides: TGTGCCAGCAGCTTCGCTCCGGGGACAAACTATGGCTACACCTTC.